Listed below are T cell receptor beta chains from one sample, sequenced in a study of siplizumab effects on memory and regulatory T cells. Here immunoSEQ multiplex PCR was the method, and the copy in TCRdb shows in-frame clones only, minus some. The repertoire holds tens of thousands of clones, with roughly nine tenths as singletons. The specimen sequenced was CD8+ T cells sorted from blood. Receptors originate from a human donor in good health. Each CDR3 is given with its conserved first and last residue.

cdr3_length	v_call	j_call	cdr3_aa
15	TRBV29-1	TRBJ2-2	CSVEDGQSGTGELFF
18	TRBV27	TRBJ2-2	CASSFWTSGGANTGELFF
13	TRBV19	TRBJ2-3	CASSGDRFDTQYF
15	TRBV10-1	TRBJ2-1	CASSPTQGMYNEQFF
16	TRBV11-2	TRBJ2-7	CASSLLQGVSSYEQYF
12	TRBV6-6	TRBJ1-2	CASGGAFYGYTF
13	TRBV4-1	TRBJ1-2	CASSPGDTYGYTF
14	TRBV7-8	TRBJ2-7	CASSLRQGRDEQYF
17	TRBV7-3	TRBJ2-2	CASRSKPGTGSSGELFF
16	TRBV11-3	TRBJ2-1	CASSLDQGPSYNEQFF
14	TRBV6-5	TRBJ2-7	CASSPGQGLYEQYF
16	TRBV7-9	TRBJ2-7	CASSSGLAGPPGEQYF
14	TRBV7-6	TRBJ2-1	CASSPWDRNNEQFF
14	TRBV6-5	TRBJ1-1	CASRHQGGPTEAFF
14	TRBV27	TRBJ2-1	CASSLGTGGNEQFF
17	TRBV7-8	TRBJ1-1	CASSLLPTGTFNTEAFF
13	TRBV19	TRBJ1-1	CASNLGGNTEAFF
13	TRBV10-3	TRBJ1-1	CAISASGGTEAFF
13	TRBV9	TRBJ1-1	CASSVSGGTEAFF
16	TRBV7-9	TRBJ2-1	CASSLEAGPSYNEQFF
13	TRBV6-6	TRBJ2-3	CASSQWTSDTQYF
13	TRBV7-9	TRBJ2-7	CASSYGLTYEQYF
14	TRBV25-1	TRBJ1-6	CASSESRAWAPLHF